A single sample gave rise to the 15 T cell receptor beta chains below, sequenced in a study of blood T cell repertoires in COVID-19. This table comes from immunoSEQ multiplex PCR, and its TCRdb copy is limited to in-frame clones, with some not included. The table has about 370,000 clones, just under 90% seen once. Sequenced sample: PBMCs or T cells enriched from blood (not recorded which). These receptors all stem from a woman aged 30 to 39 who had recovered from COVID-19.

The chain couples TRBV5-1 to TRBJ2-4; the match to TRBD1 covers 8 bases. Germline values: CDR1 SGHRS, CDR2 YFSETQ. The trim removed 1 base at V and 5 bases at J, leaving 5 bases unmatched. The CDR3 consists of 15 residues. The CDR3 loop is CASSLTGGHQNIQYF. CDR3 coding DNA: TGCGCCAGCAGCTTGACAGGGGGTCACCAAAACATTCAGTACTTC.

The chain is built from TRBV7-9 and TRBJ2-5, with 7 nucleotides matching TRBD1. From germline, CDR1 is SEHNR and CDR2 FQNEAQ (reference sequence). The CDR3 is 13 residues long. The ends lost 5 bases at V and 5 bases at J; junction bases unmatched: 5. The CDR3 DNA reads TGTGCCAGCAGCGCACAGGGGTGGGAGACCCAGTACTTC. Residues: CASSAQGWETQYF.

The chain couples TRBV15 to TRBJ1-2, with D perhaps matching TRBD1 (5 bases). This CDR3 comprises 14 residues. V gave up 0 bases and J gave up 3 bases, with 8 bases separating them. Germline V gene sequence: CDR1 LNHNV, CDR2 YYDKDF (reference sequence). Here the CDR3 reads CATSRELRDYGYTF. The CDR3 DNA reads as TGTGCCACCAGCAGAGAACTCAGGGACTATGGCTACACCTTC.

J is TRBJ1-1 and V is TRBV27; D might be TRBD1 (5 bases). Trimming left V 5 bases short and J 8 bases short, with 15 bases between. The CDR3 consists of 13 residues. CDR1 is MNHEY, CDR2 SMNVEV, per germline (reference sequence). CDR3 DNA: TGTGCCAGCAGTCGAAGAAATCAGGGAGAAGCTTTCTTT. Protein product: CASSRRNQGEAFF.

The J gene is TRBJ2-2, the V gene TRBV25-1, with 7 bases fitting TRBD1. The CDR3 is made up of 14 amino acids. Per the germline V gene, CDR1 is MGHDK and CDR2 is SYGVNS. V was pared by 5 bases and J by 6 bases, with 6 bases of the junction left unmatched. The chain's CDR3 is CASSRLQGSGELFF. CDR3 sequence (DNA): TGTGCCAGCAGTCGACTACAGGGGTCCGGGGAGCTGTTTTTT.

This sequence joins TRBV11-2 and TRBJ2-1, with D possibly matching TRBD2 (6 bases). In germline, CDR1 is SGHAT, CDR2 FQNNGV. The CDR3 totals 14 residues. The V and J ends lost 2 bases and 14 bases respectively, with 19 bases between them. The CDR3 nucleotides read TGTGCCAGCAGCTTATCCGGGGTGGGGGGTTCGGAGTTCTTC. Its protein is CASSLSGVGGSEFF.

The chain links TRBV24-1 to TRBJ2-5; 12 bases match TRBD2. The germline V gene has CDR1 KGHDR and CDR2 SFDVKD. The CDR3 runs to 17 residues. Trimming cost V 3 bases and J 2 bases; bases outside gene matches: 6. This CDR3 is CATSDPTGTSGQETQYF. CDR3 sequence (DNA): TGTGCCACCAGTGATCCAACCGGGACTAGCGGGCAAGAGACCCAGTACTTC.

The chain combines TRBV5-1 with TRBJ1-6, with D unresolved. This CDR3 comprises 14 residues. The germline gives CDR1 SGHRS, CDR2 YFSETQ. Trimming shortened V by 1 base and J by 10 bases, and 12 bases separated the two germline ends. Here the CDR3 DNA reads TGCGCCAGCAGCTTGAAGCCCAGCGTGTCACCCCTCCACTTT. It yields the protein CASSLKPSVSPLHF.

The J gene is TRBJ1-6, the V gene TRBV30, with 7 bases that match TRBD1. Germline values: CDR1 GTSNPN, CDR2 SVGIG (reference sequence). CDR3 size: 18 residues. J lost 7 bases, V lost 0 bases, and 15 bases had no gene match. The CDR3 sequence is CAWSVYPLTTGSNSPLHF. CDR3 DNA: TGTGCCTGGAGTGTTTACCCCCTGACGACAGGGTCGAATTCACCCCTCCACTTT.

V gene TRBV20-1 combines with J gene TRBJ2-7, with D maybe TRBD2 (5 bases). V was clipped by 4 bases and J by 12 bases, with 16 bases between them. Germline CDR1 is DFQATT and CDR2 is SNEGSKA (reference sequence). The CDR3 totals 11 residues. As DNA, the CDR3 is TGCAGTGCTAACGAGGGCCCAGTTCCGTACTTC. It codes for CSANEGPVPYF.

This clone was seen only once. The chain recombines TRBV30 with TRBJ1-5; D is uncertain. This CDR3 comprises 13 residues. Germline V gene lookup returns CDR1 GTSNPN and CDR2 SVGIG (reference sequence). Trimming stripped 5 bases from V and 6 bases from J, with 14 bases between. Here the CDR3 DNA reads TGTGCCTGGGGAGAGGGAGGATCTCAGCCCCAGCATTTT. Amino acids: CAWGEGGSQPQHF.

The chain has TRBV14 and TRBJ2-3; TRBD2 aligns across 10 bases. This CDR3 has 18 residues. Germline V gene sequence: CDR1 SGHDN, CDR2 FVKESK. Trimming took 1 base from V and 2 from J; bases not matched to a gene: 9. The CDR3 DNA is TGTGCCAGCAGCCAAGTTGGTCGAGCGGGGGGGGTCACAGATACGCAGTATTTT. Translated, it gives CASSQVGRAGGVTDTQYF.

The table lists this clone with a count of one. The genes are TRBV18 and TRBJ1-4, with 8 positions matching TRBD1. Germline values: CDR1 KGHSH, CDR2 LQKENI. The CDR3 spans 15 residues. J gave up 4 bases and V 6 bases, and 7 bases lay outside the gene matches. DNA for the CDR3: TGTGCCAGCTCGCCTGTGGACAGGGTTAATGAAAAACTGTTTTTT. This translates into CASSPVDRVNEKLFF.

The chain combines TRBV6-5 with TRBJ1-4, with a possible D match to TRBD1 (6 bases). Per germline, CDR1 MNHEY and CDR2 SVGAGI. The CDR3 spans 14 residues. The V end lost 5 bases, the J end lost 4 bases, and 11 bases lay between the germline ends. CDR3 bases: TGTGCCAGCAGTATAGACAGGAATAATGAAAAACTGTTTTTT. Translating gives CASSIDRNNEKLFF.

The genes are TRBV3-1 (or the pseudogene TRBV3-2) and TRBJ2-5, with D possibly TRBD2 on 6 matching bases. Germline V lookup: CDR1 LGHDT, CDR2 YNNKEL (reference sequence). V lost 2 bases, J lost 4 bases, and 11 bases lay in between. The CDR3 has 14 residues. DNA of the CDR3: TGTGCCAGCAGCCAATTCAAGCGGGCAGAGACCCAGTACTTC. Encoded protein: CASSQFKRAETQYF.